These T cell receptor beta chains were read from a single sample in a study of molecular identifiers for immune sequencing clone quantification. TCRdb reprocessed the PCR reads via MiXCR and lists one record per CDR3 protein. The sample yields tens of thousands of distinct CDR3 sequences, around 18% seen once. The material sequenced was naive CD8+ T cells from blood, with Jurkat cell RNA spiked in. The origin of the receptors is a human donor in good health. Some libraries in this study had Jurkat cell RNA spiked in. The CDR3 runs from the conserved cysteine through the conserved F or W. The D gene is left open where the match is weak. Clone size is not always given. Where it is, it says once, few, many or a class for expanded clones.

size | D | J | V | CDR3 | DNA
. | . | TRBJ2-7 | TRBV7-6 | CASSLEGINEQYF | TGTGCCAGCAGCTTAGAGGGGATCAACGAGCAGTACTTC
. | . | TRBJ1-2 | TRBV5-5 | CASSVQGFGYTF | TGTGCCAGCAGCGTACAGGGATTTGGCTACACCTTC
many | TRBD2 | TRBJ2-5 | TRBV4-1 | CASSQNRLAGGETQYF | TGCGCCAGCAGCCAAAACAGACTAGCGGGGGGTGAGACCCAGTACTTC
many | . | TRBJ2-5 | TRBV27 | CASSSRQETQYF | TGTGCCAGCAGTAGTAGACAAGAGACCCAGTACTTC
many | . | TRBJ1-1 | TRBV27 | CASRSLNTEAFF | TGTGCCAGCAGAAGTCTGAACACTGAAGCTTTCTTT
. | . | TRBJ2-1 | TRBV27 | CASSGDMSSYNEQFF | TGTGCCAGCAGTGGGGACATGAGTTCCTACAATGAGCAGTTCTTC
. | . | TRBJ2-7 | TRBV27 | CASSKTPHEQCF | TGTGCCAGCAGTAAAACGCCCCACGAGCAGTGCTTC
many | . | TRBJ2-3 | TRBV6-2/TRBV6-3 | CASSSWTVTTSTDTQYF | TGTGCCAGCAGTTCCTGGACAGTTACAACTAGCACAGATACGCAGTATTTT
many | . | TRBJ2-6 | TRBV29-1 | CSVEGQGANVLTF | TGCAGCGTCGAGGGACAAGGGGCCAACGTCCTGACTTTC
many | TRBD2 | TRBJ2-3 | TRBV27 | CASSPGLAGVTDTQYF | TGTGCCAGCAGTCCAGGACTAGCGGGAGTCACAGATACGCAGTATTTT
many | . | TRBJ2-1 | TRBV5-1 | CASSLTTEQFF | TGCGCCAGCAGCCTGACGACTGAGCAGTTCTTC
. | TRBD2 | TRBJ2-5 | TRBV11-2 | CASSFPGGSTDTQYF | TGTGCCAGCAGCTTTCCCGGCGGGAGTACAGATACCCAGTACTTC
many | . | TRBJ2-3 | TRBV7-6 | CASSPRASSTDTQYF | TGTGCCAGCAGCCCTCGGGCTTCAAGCACAGATACGCAGTATTTT
. | . | TRBJ2-1 | TRBV5-3 | CASSLYQEDEQFF | TGTGCCAGCAGCTTGTATCAGGAGGATGAGCAGTTCTTC
many | . | TRBJ1-1 | TRBV9 | CASSVGVGSEAFF | TGTGCCAGCAGCGTAGGGGTGGGCAGTGAAGCTTTCTTT
many | TRBD2 | TRBJ2-1 | TRBV20-1 | CSARGLGTTRYNEQFF | TGCAGTGCTAGGGGCCTCGGGACTACTCGTTACAATGAGCAGTTCTTC
many | TRBD1 | TRBJ2-7 | TRBV16 | CASSQFDRVYEQYF | TGTGCCAGCAGCCAATTTGACAGGGTTTACGAGCAGTACTTC
many | TRBD2 | TRBJ2-1 | TRBV6-5 | CASSYSSTSGIYYNEQFF | TGTGCCAGCAGTTACTCGAGTACTAGCGGGATCTACTACAATGAGCAGTTCTTC
. | TRBD1 | TRBJ2-7 | TRBV12-3/TRBV12-4 | CASSSPGQGSYEQHF | TGTGCCAGCAGTTCCCCGGGACAGGGATCCTACGAGCAGCACTTC
few | . | TRBJ2-7 | TRBV4-1 | CASSQEIAYEQYF | TGCGCCAGCAGCCAGGAGATTGCCTACGAGCAGTACTTC
many | . | TRBJ1-3 | TRBV29-1 | CSVVGTDSGNTIYF | TGCAGCGTCGTGGGGACTGACTCTGGAAACACCATATATTTT
many | TRBD2 | TRBJ2-7 | TRBV13 | CASNSLAEPSSYEQYF | TGTGCCAGCAATTCTCTAGCGGAGCCCAGCTCCTACGAGCAGTACTTC
. | . | TRBJ2-7 | TRBV13 | CASSPQNRIEQYF | TGTGCCAGCAGCCCACAGAATCGCATCGAGCAGTACTTC
. | . | TRBJ2-1 | TRBV11-2 | CASSLGPNNEQFF | TGTGCCAGCAGCTTAGGTCCCAACAATGAGCAGTTCTTC
medium-sized | . | TRBJ2-1 | TRBV20-1 | CSARGASVIEQFF | TGCAGTGCCAGAGGGGCTAGCGTCATTGAGCAGTTCTTC
many | . | TRBJ1-6 | TRBV20-1 | CSARVNAYNSPLHF | TGCAGTGCTAGAGTAAATGCGTATAATTCACCCCTCCACTTT
few | . | TRBJ2-7 | TRBV29-1 | CSVGDTLYEQYF | TGCAGCGTTGGAGATACCCTCTACGAGCAGTACTTC
many | . | TRBJ2-7 | TRBV30 | CAWRGPTGGEQYF | TGTGCCTGGCGCGGGCCGACTGGGGGCGAGCAGTACTTC
many | . | TRBJ1-1 | TRBV30 | CAWSDGLGAFF | TGTGCCTGGAGTGACGGGTTGGGAGCTTTCTTT
many | . | TRBJ2-7 | TRBV29-1 | CSVEEGQETYEQYF | TGCAGCGTTGAAGAGGGGCAGGAGACCTACGAGCAGTACTTC
many | TRBD1 | TRBJ1-4 | TRBV7-8 | CASSMTGGRDEKLFF | TGTGCCAGCAGCATGACAGGGGGCCGGGATGAAAAACTGTTTTTT
. | . | TRBJ1-2 | TRBV19 | CASSMANRDTRGGYTF | TGTGCCAGTAGTATGGCCAACCGGGACACCCGAGGTGGCTACACCTTC
. | TRBD2 | TRBJ2-1 | TRBV5-1 | CAISGGLYNEQFF | TGCGCCATCAGCGGGGGACTATACAATGAGCAGTTCTTC
few | . | TRBJ2-1 | TRBV24-1 | CATSESVWGGHYNEQFF | TGTGCCACCAGTGAATCAGTATGGGGAGGACATTACAATGAGCAGTTCTTC
few | TRBD1 | TRBJ1-2 | TRBV7-6 | CASSKTGDYGYTF | TGTGCCAGCAGCAAGACAGGGGATTATGGCTACACCTTC
. | . | TRBJ2-1 | TRBV15 | CATSRDRPPNEQFF | TGTGCCACCAGCAGAGATAGGCCACCCAATGAGCAGTTCTTC
many | TRBD2 | TRBJ2-7 | TRBV20-1 | CSADQTSGRAYEQYF | TGCAGTGCTGATCAAACTAGCGGGAGGGCCTACGAGCAGTACTTC
many | . | TRBJ2-7 | TRBV6-2/TRBV6-3 | CASSQERTIQYF | TGTGCCAGCAGTCAGGAAAGGACTATTCAGTACTTC
many | . | TRBJ1-3 | TRBV28 | CASSWDISGSGNTIYF | TGTGCCAGCAGTTGGGACATTTCCGGCTCTGGAAACACCATATATTTT
many | . | TRBJ1-1 | TRBV29-1 | CSVVSAGRAEAFF | TGCAGCGTTGTCTCCGCAGGGAGAGCTGAAGCTTTCTTT
many | TRBD2 | TRBJ2-1 | TRBV13 | CASSLAGGPSYEQFF | TGTGCCAGCAGCCTAGCGGGAGGGCCAAGTTATGAGCAGTTCTTC
many | . | TRBJ2-3 | TRBV7-9 | CASSSPLSTDTQYF | TGTGCCAGCAGCTCCCCCCTCAGCACAGATACGCAGTATTTT